These 6 T cell receptor beta chains were sequenced from one sample in a study of shared clonotypes between healthy human individuals (TCRdb year 2020). To prepare the library, the immunoSEQ multiplex PCR assay was applied. The table comes from immuneACCESS by way of TCRdb, which keeps in-frame sequences with V and J called. Part of the clones is missing from these tables; in studies checked, under half for an unresolved V gene and the rest for unknown reasons. In this sample the table shows 150,000 to 200,000 clones, roughly 93% of which occur a single time. 0.067% of the sample lies in the top ten. Input material: naive CD4+ T cells sorted from blood. The cell subset or site label of this sample denotes: CD45RA+ positively selected. The receptors here all came from a woman in her 30s in good health.

This chain connects TRBV21-1 to TRBJ2-1; the DNA was not compared with TRBD1, the D call given in the table. TRBV21-1 is labeled a pseudogene. There are 15 residues in the CDR3. Written as DNA, the CDR3 is TGTGCCAGCACGATTCGGACAGTAGGGTACAATGAGCAGTTCTTC. This encodes CASTIRTVGYNEQFF.

The chain has TRBV2 and TRBJ2-7; either TRBD1 or TRBD2 may supply D (5 bases each). The CDR3 runs to 9 residues. In germline, CDR1 is SNHLY, CDR2 FYNNEI. V gave up 8 bases and J gave up 6 bases, with 5 bases separating them. Here the CDR3 reads CASGGEQYF. The CDR3 region has the DNA TGTGCCAGCGGGGGCGAGCAGTACTTC.

This clone was counted a single time. The rearrangement links TRBV11-3 to TRBJ2-3; D uncertain. The V end lost 0 bases, the J end lost 0 bases, and 7 bases lay between the germline ends. The CDR3 extends over 15 amino acids. Germline CDR1 and CDR2: SGHNT and YENEEA. The CDR3 sequence: CASSLEGSSTDTQYF. As DNA, the CDR3 is TGTGCCAGCAGCTTAGAGGGGTCTAGCACAGATACGCAGTATTTT.

The genes are TRBV7-9 and TRBJ2-7, with D unclear. CDR3 length: 14 residues. V was cut by 5 bases and J by 0 bases, with 11 bases left in between. The germline CDR1 and CDR2 sequences are SEHNR and FQNEAQ (reference sequence). In DNA form, the CDR3 reads TGTGCCAGCAGCCCTGGGTCTAGCTCCTACGAGCAGTACTTC. This translates into CASSPGSSSYEQYF.

This clone has just one count. V is TRBV28 and J is TRBJ1-2; a possible D gene is TRBD1 (6 bases). The CDR3 runs to 15 residues. The germline V gene encodes CDR1 MDHEN and CDR2 SYDVKM. V was trimmed by 2 bases and J by 4 bases, leaving 14 bases between them. This CDR3 is CASSLDVGAGYGYTF. CDR3 sequence (DNA): TGTGCCAGCAGTTTAGATGTGGGGGCAGGCTATGGCTACACCTTC.

CDR3 DNA sequence: TGTGCCAGCAGTTTAACTAGCGGGGGGCAAGAGACCCAGTACTTC. Translating gives CASSLTSGGQETQYF. The genes are TRBV28 and TRBJ2-5; 12 bases align to TRBD2. This CDR3 spans 15 amino acids. Germline-derived CDR1 and CDR2 are MDHEN and SYDVKM. J gave up 2 bases and V 2 bases, and 0 bases lay outside the gene matches.